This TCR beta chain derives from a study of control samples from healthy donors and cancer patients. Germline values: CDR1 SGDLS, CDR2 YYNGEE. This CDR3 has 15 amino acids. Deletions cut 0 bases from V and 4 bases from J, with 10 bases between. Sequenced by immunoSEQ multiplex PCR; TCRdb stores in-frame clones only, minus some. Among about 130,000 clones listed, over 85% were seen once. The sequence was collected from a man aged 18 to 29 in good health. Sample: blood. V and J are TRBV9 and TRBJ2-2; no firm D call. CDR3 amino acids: CASSVVTDTTGELFF. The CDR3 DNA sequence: TGTGCCAGCAGCGTAGTGACCGATACCACCGGGGAGCTGTTTTTT.